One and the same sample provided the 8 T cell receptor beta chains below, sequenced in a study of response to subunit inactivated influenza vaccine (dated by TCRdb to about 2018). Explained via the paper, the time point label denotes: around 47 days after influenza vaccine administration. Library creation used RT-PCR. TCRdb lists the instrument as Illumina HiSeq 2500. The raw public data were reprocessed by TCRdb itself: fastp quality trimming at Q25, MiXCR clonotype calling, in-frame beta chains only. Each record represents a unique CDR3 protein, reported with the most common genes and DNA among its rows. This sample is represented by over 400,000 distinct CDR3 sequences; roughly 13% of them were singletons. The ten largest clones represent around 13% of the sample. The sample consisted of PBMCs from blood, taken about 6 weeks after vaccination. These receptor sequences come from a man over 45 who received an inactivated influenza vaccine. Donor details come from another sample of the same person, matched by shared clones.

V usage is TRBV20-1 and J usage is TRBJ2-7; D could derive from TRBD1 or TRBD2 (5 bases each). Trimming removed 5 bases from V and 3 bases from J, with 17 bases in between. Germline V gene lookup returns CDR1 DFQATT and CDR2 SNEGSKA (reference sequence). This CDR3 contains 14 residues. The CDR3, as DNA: TGCAGTGCTTCCTCGGGGCAGGGATTCTACGAGCAGTACTTC. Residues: CSASSGQGFYEQYF.

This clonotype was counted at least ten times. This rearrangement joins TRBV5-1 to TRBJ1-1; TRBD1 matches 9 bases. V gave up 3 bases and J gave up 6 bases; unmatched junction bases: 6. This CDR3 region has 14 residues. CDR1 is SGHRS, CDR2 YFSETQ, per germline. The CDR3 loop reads CASSSTGGAAEAFF. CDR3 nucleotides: TGCGCCAGCAGCTCTACAGGGGGCGCGGCTGAAGCTTTCTTT.

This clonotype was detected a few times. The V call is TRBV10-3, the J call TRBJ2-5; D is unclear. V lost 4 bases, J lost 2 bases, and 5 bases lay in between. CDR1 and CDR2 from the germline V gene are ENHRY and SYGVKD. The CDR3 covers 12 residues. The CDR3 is CAISVKQETQYF. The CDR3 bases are TGTGCCATCAGTGTCAAACAAGAGACCCAGTACTTC.

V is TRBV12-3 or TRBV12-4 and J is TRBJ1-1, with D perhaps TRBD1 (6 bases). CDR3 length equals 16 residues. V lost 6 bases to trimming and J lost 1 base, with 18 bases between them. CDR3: CASSRYRTVRNTEAFF. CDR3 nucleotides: TGTGCCAGCAGCCGATATCGGACAGTCCGGAACACTGAAGCTTTCTTT.

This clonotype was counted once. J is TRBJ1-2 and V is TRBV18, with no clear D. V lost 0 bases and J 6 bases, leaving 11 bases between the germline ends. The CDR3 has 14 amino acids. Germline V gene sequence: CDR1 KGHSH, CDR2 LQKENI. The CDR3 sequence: CASSPPSAQDGYTF. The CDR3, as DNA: TGTGCCAGCTCACCACCGTCGGCCCAGGATGGCTACACCTTC.

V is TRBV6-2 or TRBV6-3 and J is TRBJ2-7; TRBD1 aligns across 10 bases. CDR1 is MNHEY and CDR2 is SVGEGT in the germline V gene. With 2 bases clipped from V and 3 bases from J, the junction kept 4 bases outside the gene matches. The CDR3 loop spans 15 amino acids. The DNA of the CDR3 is TGTGCCAGCAGTTACCCGGGACAGGGGATCTACGAGCAGTACTTC. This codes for CASSYPGQGIYEQYF.

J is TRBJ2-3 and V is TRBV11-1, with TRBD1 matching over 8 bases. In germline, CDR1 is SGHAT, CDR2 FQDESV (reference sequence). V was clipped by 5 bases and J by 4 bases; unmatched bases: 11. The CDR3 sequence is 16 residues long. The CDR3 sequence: CASSLRQGSYPDTQYF. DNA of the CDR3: TGTGCCAGCAGCCTACGACAGGGGTCTTACCCAGATACGCAGTATTTT.

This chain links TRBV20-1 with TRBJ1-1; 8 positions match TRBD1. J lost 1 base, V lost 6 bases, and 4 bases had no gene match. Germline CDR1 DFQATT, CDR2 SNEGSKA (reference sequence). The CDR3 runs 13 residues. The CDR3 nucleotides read TGCAGTGCCAGGGGGCCGCAGAACACTGAAGCTTTCTTT. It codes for CSARGPQNTEAFF.